Listed here are 26 T cell receptor beta chains from one sample, sequenced in a study of T cells in Graves' hyperthyroidism and ophthalmopathy. TCR beta CDR3 region amplification was performed from RNA transcripts. HTBI primers were employed in a first-round RT-PCR of the TCR CDR3. TCRdb re-derived calls from the multiplex PCR reads in MiXCR, one entry per CDR3 protein. The table includes about 640,000 distinct CDR3 sequences, 20% to 25% detected once. The sample consisted of blood. These receptors all stem from a man aged 25-40 years with Graves' ophthalmopathy.

There are a few counts of this clonotype. This sequence joins TRBV10-3 and TRBJ1-2; no clear D gene. V shed 1 base and J shed 2 bases, with 14 bases lying between them. This CDR3 region has 16 residues. CDR1 is ENHRY and CDR2 is SYGVKD in the germline V gene. CDR3 protein: CAISELTTAQNYGYTF. The CDR3 DNA follows: TGTGCCATCAGTGAGTTAACGACGGCCCAGAACTATGGCTACACCTTC.

Of note for this clonotype: A much larger clone differs by one base, so this may be a read error. This sequence joins TRBV20-1 and TRBJ2-3; TRBD2 matches 10 bases. This CDR3 contains 19 residues. CDR1 and CDR2 from the germline V gene are DFQATT and SNEGSKA (reference sequence). CDR3 sequence (DNA): TGCAATGCTAGAGATCGAAGCGGGAGGGGAGTAAGAGGCACAGATACGCAGTATTTT. It specifies CNARDRSGRGVRGTDTQYF.

The count of this clonotype is one. A much bigger clone sits one base away, suggesting this may be a read error. The V gene is TRBV7-2, the J gene TRBJ1-2; D unresolved. Trimming took 5 bases from V and 8 from J, leaving 18 bases between them. In germline, CDR1 is SGHTA, CDR2 FQGNSA. This CDR3 is built from 14 residues. For the CDR3, the DNA is TGTGCCAGCAGCGCCCCCACTGAGCCTGTGGGCTACACCTTC. Encoded protein: CASSAPTEPVGYTF.

The genes are TRBV6-1 and TRBJ2-7; 10 nucleotides line up with TRBD2. Per germline, CDR1 MNHNS and CDR2 SASEGT. The ends lost 9 bases at V and 0 bases at J; junction bases unmatched: 20. The length of the CDR3 is 19 residues. This CDR3 reads CASTETPWGSGRSSYEQYF. CDR3 bases: TGTGCCAGTACCGAGACTCCCTGGGGTAGCGGGAGGAGCTCCTACGAGCAGTACTTC.

The chain joins TRBV28 to TRBJ2-5; 7 nucleotides align to TRBD1. This CDR3 is 14 amino acids long. Germline CDR1 is MDHEN and CDR2 is SYDVKM. The V gene end was trimmed by 4 bases and the J gene end by 1 base; junction bases not matched to a gene: 3. The DNA for the CDR3 is TGTGCCAGCAGTTCTGGACAGGTCCAAGAGACCCAGTACTTC. This sequence encodes CASSSGQVQETQYF.

This clonotype was counted at least ten times. This chain uses TRBV28 with TRBJ2-7; 8 nucleotides agree with TRBD2. The CDR3 sequence is 14 residues long. Germline CDR1 is MDHEN and CDR2 is SYDVKM. The trim removed 7 bases at V and 5 bases at J, leaving 10 bases unmatched. The DNA of the CDR3 is TGTGCCAGCACCGAACCGCGGGGGGTCCACGAGCAGTACTTC. Encoded protein: CASTEPRGVHEQYF.

This clonotype was observed a handful of times. The chain couples TRBV20-1 to TRBJ2-7, with 7 bases identical to TRBD2. V dropped 1 base and J dropped 5; count of bases not matched to a gene: 2. Germline values: CDR1 DFQATT, CDR2 SNEGSKA (reference sequence). There are 12 residues in the CDR3. CDR3 sequence reads: CSARVSGNEQYF. The CDR3 bases are TGCAGTGCTAGAGTAAGCGGGAACGAGCAGTACTTC.

This clonotype showed up just a few times. The chain couples TRBV29-1 to TRBJ1-1; unclear D gene. CDR3 length: 11 amino acids. Trimming removed 3 bases at V and 1 base at J, with 3 bases between. The germline V gene has CDR1 SQVTM and CDR2 ANQGSEA. The CDR3 sequence is CSVDQNTEAFF. The CDR3 DNA follows: TGCAGCGTTGACCAGAACACTGAAGCTTTCTTT.

The chain joins TRBV6-2 or TRBV6-3 to TRBJ1-2; D is unresolved. CDR1 and CDR2 (germline): MNHEY, SVGEGT. The CDR3 runs 12 residues. V was pared by 6 bases and J by 6 bases, with 11 bases between. Here the CDR3 DNA reads TGTGCCAGCAGCCAGGACGGTCATGGCTACACCTTC. Amino acids: CASSQDGHGYTF.

This clonotype appeared many times. The chain recombines TRBV28 with TRBJ2-7; TRBD1 matches 9 bases. The ends lost 5 bases at V and 0 bases at J; junction bases unmatched: 8. The length of the CDR3 is 16 residues. The germline V gene encodes CDR1 MDHEN and CDR2 SYDVKM. In DNA, the CDR3 is TGTGCCAGCAGTACTTATGGGGACAGGGCCTCCTACGAGCAGTACTTC. Translated: CASSTYGDRASYEQYF.

This clonotype was observed a single time. The chain joins TRBV4-2 to TRBJ2-7; 9 bases agree with TRBD1. Trimming took 0 bases from V and 0 from J; bases not matched to a gene: 3. Germline V CDR1 and CDR2: LGHNA, YNFKEQ. The CDR3 has 16 amino acids. This CDR3 reads CASSQDTGQGSYEQYF. The CDR3 DNA sequence: TGTGCCAGCAGCCAAGATACGGGACAGGGCTCCTACGAGCAGTACTTC.

This clonotype occurred many times. The V call is TRBV28, the J call TRBJ2-5, with a possible D match to TRBD1 (5 bases). Germline V gene data show CDR1 as MDHEN and CDR2 as SYDVKM. The CDR3 extends over 12 amino acids. V dropped 5 bases and J dropped 4 bases, with 8 bases sitting between them. CDR3 loop: CASSQGRETQYF. The CDR3 DNA sequence: TGTGCCAGCAGTCAGGGTCGAGAGACCCAGTACTTC.

This clonotype was observed a handful of times. The chain couples TRBV29-1 to TRBJ2-7; TRBD2 might be the D (5 bases). CDR3 length: 12 amino acids. V shed 8 bases and J shed 2 bases, with 13 bases lying between them. Germline CDR1 and CDR2: SQVTM and ANQGSEA. CDR3 residues: CSFAGDTYEQYF. The CDR3 DNA reads as TGCAGCTTTGCGGGTGATACCTACGAGCAGTACTTC.

This clonotype was picked up a small number of times. The V gene is TRBV9, the J gene TRBJ2-7; D is possibly TRBD2 (5 bases). This CDR3 comprises 15 residues. Trimming stripped 0 bases from V and 3 bases from J, with 13 bases between. Germline V gene lookup returns CDR1 SGDLS and CDR2 YYNGEE. The DNA of the CDR3 is TGTGCCAGCAGCGTAGGTGAGGGTAAGGACTACGAGCAGTACTTC. Encoded protein: CASSVGEGKDYEQYF.

This clonotype was seen only a few times. The chain combines TRBV20-1 with TRBJ2-1; no reliable D call. This CDR3 comprises 12 residues. The V end lost 6 bases, the J end lost 9 bases, and 15 bases lay between the germline ends. Germline CDR1 DFQATT, CDR2 SNEGSKA (reference sequence). The CDR3 loop reads CSATTFGVEQFF. CDR3 coding DNA: TGCAGTGCCACTACATTTGGGGTTGAGCAGTTCTTC.

This clonotype was counted many times. The rearrangement uses TRBV20-1 and TRBJ2-3, with D unresolved. From germline, CDR1 is DFQATT and CDR2 SNEGSKA (reference sequence). The CDR3 runs to 15 residues. V was clipped by 0 bases and J by 0 bases, with 10 bases between them. CDR3 residues: CSARDRRRSTDTQYF. The CDR3 coding sequence is TGCAGTGCTAGAGATAGGCGGCGGAGCACAGATACGCAGTATTTT.

The chain recombines TRBV28 with TRBJ2-2, with a possible D match to TRBD1 (6 bases). V dropped 2 bases and J dropped 3 bases, with 10 bases sitting between them. This CDR3 contains 15 residues. In germline, CDR1 is MDHEN, CDR2 SYDVKM. The CDR3: CASSLGQWYTGELFF. The CDR3 region has the DNA TGTGCCAGCAGTTTAGGACAGTGGTACACCGGGGAGCTGTTTTTT.

This clonotype was seen more than once but under ten times. The V gene is TRBV15, the J gene TRBJ2-5; 7 nucleotides match TRBD1. J was trimmed by 2 bases and V by 1 base; bases with no gene match: 13. The CDR3 is made up of 18 amino acids. Germline CDR1 LNHNV, CDR2 YYDKDF (reference sequence). CDR3 sequence: CATSRGLMGQKLQETQYF. The CDR3 region has the DNA TGTGCCACCAGCAGAGGCCTTATGGGACAGAAGTTACAAGAGACCCAGTACTTC.

This clonotype was observed a few times. The genes are TRBV20-1 and TRBJ2-1; D unresolved. The CDR3 contains 13 residues. Germline CDR1 and CDR2: DFQATT and SNEGSKA (reference sequence). V shed 5 bases and J shed 6 bases, with 14 bases lying between them. The DNA for the CDR3 is TGCAGTGCTCCTACCCCCCTGGGCAATGAGCAGTTCTTC. It specifies CSAPTPLGNEQFF.

The chain recombines TRBV6-1 with TRBJ1-1; a weak D match, TRBD1 (5 bases). CDR1 and CDR2 (germline): MNHNS, SASEGT. The CDR3 consists of 14 residues. The germline V and J ends were trimmed by 6 bases and 1 base, with 12 bases remaining between them. In DNA, the CDR3 is TGTGCCAGCAGATTGGGACGCTCGAACACTGAAGCTTTCTTT. This codes for CASRLGRSNTEAFF.

This clonotype was observed a few times. The chain uses TRBV27 and TRBJ2-7; 7 positions agree with TRBD1. V shed 3 bases, J shed 7 bases, and the junction held 15 bases outside the gene matches. The CDR3 length is 16 residues. From germline, CDR1 is MNHEY and CDR2 SMNVEV (reference sequence). This CDR3 reads CASSFSFSAGGGEQYF. The CDR3 DNA reads TGTGCCAGCAGTTTCTCCTTTAGTGCAGGGGGTGGGGAGCAGTACTTC.

V usage is TRBV24-1 and J usage is TRBJ2-1, with 8 positions matching TRBD2. CDR1 and CDR2 from the germline V gene are KGHDR and SFDVKD. Trimming took 5 bases from V and 0 from J; bases not matched to a gene: 14. The CDR3 is made up of 19 amino acids. CDR3 region: CATSGPERTGGVSYNEQFF. Written as DNA, the CDR3 is TGTGCCACCAGTGGCCCTGAAAGGACGGGAGGGGTCTCCTACAATGAGCAGTTCTTC.

V is TRBV6-1 and J is TRBJ1-2, with D unresolved. Germline CDR1 reads MNHNS; CDR2 reads SASEGT. Trimming took off 5 bases at V and 6 bases at J, with 13 bases between the two ends. This CDR3 spans 13 amino acids. The CDR3 region is CASSPAGRDGYTF. The CDR3 DNA reads as TGTGCCAGCAGTCCCGCGGGCCGGGATGGCTACACCTTC.

The J gene is TRBJ2-5, the V gene TRBV28; 9 bases fit TRBD1. Per the germline V gene, CDR1 is MDHEN and CDR2 is SYDVKM. Trimming cost V 3 bases and J 1 base; bases outside gene matches: 6. This CDR3 has 16 residues. The CDR3 DNA reads TGTGCCAGCAGTTTCCAGACAGGGGGTTTCCAAGAGACCCAGTACTTC. Amino acids: CASSFQTGGFQETQYF.

This chain links TRBV28 with TRBJ1-3; 8 positions match TRBD1. With 5 bases clipped from V and 4 bases from J, the junction kept 4 bases outside the gene matches. The CDR3 is 14 residues long. Per the germline V gene, CDR1 is MDHEN and CDR2 is SYDVKM. The CDR3 region has the DNA TGTGCCAGCAGTGCATGGACAGGGGGAAACACCATATATTTT. Encoded protein: CASSAWTGGNTIYF.

This clonotype has just a few counts. The chain has TRBV3-2 and TRBJ2-2. TRBV3-2 is reported as a pseudogene. The CDR3 extends over 14 amino acids. The CDR3 bases are TGTGCCAGCAGCCTCCCCGGGAACACCGGGGAGCTGTTTTTT. Protein sequence: CASSLPGNTGELFF.